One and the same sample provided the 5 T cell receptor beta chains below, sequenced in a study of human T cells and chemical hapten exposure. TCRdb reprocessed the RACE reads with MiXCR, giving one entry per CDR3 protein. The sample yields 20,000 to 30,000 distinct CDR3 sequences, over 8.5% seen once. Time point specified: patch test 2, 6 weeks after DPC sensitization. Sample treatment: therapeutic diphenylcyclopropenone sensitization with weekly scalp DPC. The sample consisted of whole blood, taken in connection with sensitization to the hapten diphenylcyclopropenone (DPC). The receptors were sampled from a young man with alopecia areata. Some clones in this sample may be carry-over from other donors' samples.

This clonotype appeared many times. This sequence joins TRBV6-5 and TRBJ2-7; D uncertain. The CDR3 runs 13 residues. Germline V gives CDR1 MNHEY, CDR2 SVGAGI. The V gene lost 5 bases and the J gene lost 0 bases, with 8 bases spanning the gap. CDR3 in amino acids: CASSRKFSYEQYF. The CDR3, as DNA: TGTGCCAGCAGTCGGAAATTCTCCTACGAGCAGTACTTC.

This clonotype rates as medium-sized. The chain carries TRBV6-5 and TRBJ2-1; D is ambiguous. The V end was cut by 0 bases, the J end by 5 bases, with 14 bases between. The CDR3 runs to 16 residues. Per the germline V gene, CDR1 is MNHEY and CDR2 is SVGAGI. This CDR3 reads CASSYSYGVFNNEQFF. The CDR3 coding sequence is TGTGCCAGCAGTTACTCTTATGGGGTTTTCAACAATGAGCAGTTCTTC.

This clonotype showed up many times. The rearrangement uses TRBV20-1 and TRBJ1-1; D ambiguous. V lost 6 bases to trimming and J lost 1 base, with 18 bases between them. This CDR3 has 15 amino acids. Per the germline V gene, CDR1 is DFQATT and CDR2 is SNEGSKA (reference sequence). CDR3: CSAKTYSLWNTEAFF. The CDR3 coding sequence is TGCAGTGCCAAAACCTACTCCCTTTGGAACACTGAAGCTTTCTTT.

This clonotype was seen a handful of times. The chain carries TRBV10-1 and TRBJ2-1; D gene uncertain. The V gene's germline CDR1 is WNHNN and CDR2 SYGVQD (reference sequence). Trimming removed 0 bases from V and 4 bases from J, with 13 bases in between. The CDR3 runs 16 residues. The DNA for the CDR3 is TGCGCCAGCAGTGAGTCGGGTCCATCGCGGTACAATGAGCAGTTCTTC. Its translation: CASSESGPSRYNEQFF.

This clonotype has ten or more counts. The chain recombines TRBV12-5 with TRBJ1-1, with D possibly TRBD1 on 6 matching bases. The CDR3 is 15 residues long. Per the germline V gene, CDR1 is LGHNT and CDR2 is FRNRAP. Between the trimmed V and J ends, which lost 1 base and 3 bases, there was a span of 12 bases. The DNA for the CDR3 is TGTGCTAGTGGTTTGGAGGGGGAGGTTTACACTGAAGCTTTCTTT. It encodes CASGLEGEVYTEAFF.